The present T cell receptor beta chain was sequenced within a study of Graves' ophthalmopathy and Graves' hyperthyroidism. The study, taken as a whole, reports: Predictions made by the model for ophthalmopathy progression reached approximately 71% sensitivity and less than 80% specificity.

In regard to this clonotype: Its target is not known.

Germline V lookup: CDR1 LNHDA, CDR2 SQIVND (reference sequence). Trimming took 11 bases from V and 5 from J, leaving 16 bases between them. CDR3 length: 14 amino acids. TCR beta CDR3 regions were amplified from RNA transcripts. First-round RT-PCR relied on HTBI primers, and a second-round multiplex PCR came next. In TCRdb, the multiplex PCR reads were re-called with MiXCR into one record per CDR3 protein. This repertoire shows about 740,000 distinct CDR3 sequences, 40% found once; its top ten account for approximately 46%. The TCR comes from an adult man with Graves' ophthalmopathy. The chain uses TRBV19 and TRBJ1-6; tentatively, D is TRBD1 (5 bases). The sequenced sample consisted of peripheral blood. CDR3 DNA sequence: TGTGCCTGGAGCGGCGGGGGTGATAATTCACCCCTCCACTTT. Protein product: CAWSGGGDNSPLHF. Filled out from reference TRBV19 and TRBJ1-6, the complete variable domain reads DGGITQSPKYLFRKEGQNVTLSCEQNLNHDAMYWYRQDPGQGLRLIYYSQIVNDFQKGDIAEGYSVSREKKESFPLTVTSAQKNPTAFYLCAWSGGGDNSPLHFGNGTRLTVT.